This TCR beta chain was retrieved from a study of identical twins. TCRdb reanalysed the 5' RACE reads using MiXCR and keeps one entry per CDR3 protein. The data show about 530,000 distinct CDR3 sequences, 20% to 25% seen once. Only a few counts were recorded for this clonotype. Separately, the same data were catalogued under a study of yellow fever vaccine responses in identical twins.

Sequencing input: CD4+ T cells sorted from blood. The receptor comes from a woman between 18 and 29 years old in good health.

CDR3 coding DNA: TGTGCCAGCAGCTCCTACGGGACAGTGTTAAGATCTGGCTACACCTTC. It specifies CASSSYGTVLRSGYTF. This sequence joins TRBV7-2 and TRBJ1-2; 7 nucleotides line up with TRBD1. The CDR3 length is 16 residues. Germline CDR1 and CDR2: SGHTA and FQGNSA. The junction had 15 bases not matched to a gene; V was cut back by 4 bases and J by 7 bases.